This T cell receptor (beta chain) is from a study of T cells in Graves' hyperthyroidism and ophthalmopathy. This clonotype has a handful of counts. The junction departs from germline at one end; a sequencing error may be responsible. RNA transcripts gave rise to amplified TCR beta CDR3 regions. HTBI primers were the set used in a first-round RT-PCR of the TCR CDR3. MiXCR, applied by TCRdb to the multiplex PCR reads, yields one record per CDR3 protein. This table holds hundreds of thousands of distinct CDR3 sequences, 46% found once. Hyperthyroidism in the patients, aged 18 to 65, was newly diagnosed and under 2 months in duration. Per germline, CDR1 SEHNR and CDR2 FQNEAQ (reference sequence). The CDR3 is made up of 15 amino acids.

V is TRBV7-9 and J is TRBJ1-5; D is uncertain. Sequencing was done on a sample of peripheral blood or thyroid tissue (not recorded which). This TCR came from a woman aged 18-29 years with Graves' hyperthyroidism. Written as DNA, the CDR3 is TGCGCCAGCACTCCCGGGAGGTTTAGCAATCAGCCCCAGCATTTT. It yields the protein CASTPGRFSNQPQHF.